What follows are 19 T cell receptor beta chains derived from one specimen sequenced in a study of T-cell memory formation after mild COVID-19. TCRdb itself ran the 5' RACE reads through MiXCR, one entry per CDR3 protein. The sample gives around 530,000 distinct CDR3 sequences, about 20% of which show up once; approximately 8.4% is in the top ten. The material sequenced was PBMCs or a T cell subset sorted from them (not recorded which). These receptors came from an adult woman who had mild COVID-19 (a few samples of this study predate the infection). Cell type and time point are not known.

Only a few counts were recorded for this clonotype. The V and J genes are TRBV7-2 and TRBJ2-7, with TRBD1 matching over 10 bases. Germline loops: CDR1 SGHTA, CDR2 FQGNSA. V shed 4 bases and J 2 bases; nucleotides not matched to a gene: 8. This CDR3 has 16 residues. CDR3 region: CASSSGQGEVTYEQYF. CDR3 sequence (DNA): TGTGCCAGCAGCTCCGGACAGGGGGAGGTCACCTACGAGCAGTACTTC.

The rearrangement links TRBV6-5 to TRBJ2-4; D remains ambiguous. V dropped 2 bases and J dropped 0 bases, with 8 bases sitting between them. Germline lookup yields CDR1 MNHEY and CDR2 SVGAGI. The CDR3 covers 15 residues. DNA of the CDR3: TGTGCCAGCAGTTACGCCGGTTTAGCCAAAAACATTCAGTACTTC. Protein product: CASSYAGLAKNIQYF.

This clonotype has only a few counts. The rearrangement uses TRBV15 and TRBJ2-1, with 7 bases aligning to TRBD2. The CDR3 extends over 16 amino acids. Germline CDR1 reads LNHNV; CDR2 reads YYDKDF (reference sequence). After removal of 0 bases from V and 2 bases from J, the junction contained 4 bases not matched to a gene. The CDR3 nucleotides are TGTGCCACCAGCAGAGATCGCGGGACTACCTACAATGAGCAGTTCTTC. This codes for CATSRDRGTTYNEQFF.

This clonotype turned up a few times. V and J are TRBV30 and TRBJ1-1, with a tentative D call TRBD1 (5 bases). The CDR3 is 15 amino acids. The germline V and J ends were trimmed by 1 base and 5 bases, with 17 bases remaining between them. In germline, CDR1 is GTSNPN, CDR2 SVGIG (reference sequence). CDR3 DNA: TGTGCCTGGAGTGCTCCCGGGGGGGAAGGTACTGAAGCTTTCTTT. Its translation: CAWSAPGGEGTEAFF.

This clonotype has just a few counts. The chain is built from TRBV25-1 and TRBJ2-7, with a tentative D call TRBD1 (5 bases). Germline CDR1 reads MGHDK; CDR2 reads SYGVNS. With 3 bases removed from V and 3 bases from J, the gap between germline ends came to 12 bases. This CDR3 has 14 amino acids. For the CDR3, the DNA is TGTGCCAGCAGTGATTATGGGGCCGGCTACGAGCAGTACTTC. Its protein product is CASSDYGAGYEQYF.

The chain joins TRBV7-9 to TRBJ2-3, with D perhaps TRBD1 (6 bases). In germline, CDR1 is SEHNR, CDR2 FQNEAQ (reference sequence). The CDR3 length is 16 residues. V lost 7 bases, J lost 4 bases, and 21 bases lay in between. CDR3 in DNA: TGTGCCAGCACCCACGAGTGGGGGCGCGCCGCAGATACGCAGTATTTT. Translation gives CASTHEWGRAADTQYF.

Only a few counts were recorded for this clonotype. This chain joins TRBV20-1 and TRBJ2-7, with 11 bases that match TRBD1. Looked up from germline, CDR1 is DFQATT and CDR2 is SNEGSKA (reference sequence). J was trimmed by 2 bases and V by 3 bases; bases with no gene match: 6. The CDR3 length is 15 residues. This CDR3 reads CSASRGTGGPYEQYF. As DNA, the CDR3 is TGCAGTGCTAGCCGGGGGACAGGGGGACCCTACGAGCAGTACTTC.

This clonotype showed up just a few times. V is TRBV4-2 and J is TRBJ1-5, with D maybe TRBD1 (5 bases). From germline, CDR1 is LGHNA and CDR2 YNFKEQ. There are 14 residues in the CDR3. V was pared by 0 bases and J by 11 bases, with 14 bases between. CDR3 in DNA: TGTGCCAGCAGCCAAGACCGGGGGGGGTCATCCCAGCATTTT. It yields the protein CASSQDRGGSSQHF.

This chain uses TRBV20-1 with TRBJ2-7, with 11 bases matching TRBD2. V shed 5 bases, J shed 2 bases, and the junction held 5 bases outside the gene matches. Germline values: CDR1 DFQATT, CDR2 SNEGSKA (reference sequence). This CDR3 has 14 amino acids. The CDR3, as DNA: TGCAGTGCTGTGGGACTAGCGGATCCCTACGAGCAGTACTTC. Translation: CSAVGLADPYEQYF.

This clonotype occurred many times. This rearrangement joins TRBV7-9 to TRBJ2-7; tentative D call: TRBD2 (5 bases). V dropped 3 bases and J dropped 2 bases, with 5 bases sitting between them. This CDR3 spans 12 amino acids. The germline CDR1 and CDR2 sequences are SEHNR and FQNEAQ (reference sequence). The CDR3 here is CASSFGTYEQYF. CDR3 nucleotide sequence: TGTGCCAGCAGCTTCGGGACCTACGAGCAGTACTTC.

This rearrangement joins TRBV4-1 to TRBJ1-1; D may be TRBD1 (5 bases). This CDR3 is 15 amino acids long. Germline assignment: CDR1 MGHRA and CDR2 YSYEKL. Trimming shortened V by 3 bases and J by 6 bases, and 17 bases separated the two germline ends. The CDR3 sequence: CASSHPGVGRAEAFF. Written as DNA, the CDR3 is TGCGCCAGCAGCCATCCGGGGGTGGGTAGGGCTGAAGCTTTCTTT.

The V gene is TRBV30, the J gene TRBJ1-1; maybe TRBD1 (5 bases). Germline V gene sequence: CDR1 GTSNPN, CDR2 SVGIG (reference sequence). The CDR3 totals 13 residues. The V gene lost 2 bases and the J gene lost 1 base, with 8 bases spanning the gap. Here the CDR3 DNA reads TGTGCCTGGAGTTCGCAGGGGAACACTGAAGCTTTCTTT. Translating gives CAWSSQGNTEAFF.

V and J are TRBV18 and TRBJ2-7; no clear D. The germline gives CDR1 KGHSH, CDR2 LQKENI. The CDR3 contains 14 residues. Trimming left V 0 bases short and J 2 bases short, with 8 bases between. In DNA, the CDR3 is TGTGCCAGCTCACCACCTTCCCAGGCCTACGAGCAGTACTTC. Residues: CASSPPSQAYEQYF.

The J gene is TRBJ2-1, the V gene TRBV29-1; TRBD2 aligns across 7 bases. Germline CDR1 SQVTM, CDR2 ANQGSEA. The CDR3 is 13 residues long. V dropped 7 bases and J dropped 4; count of bases not matched to a gene: 7. CDR3 DNA: TGCAGCGCCCAAGCGGGGACTTACAATGAGCAGTTCTTC. This translates into CSAQAGTYNEQFF.

In its sample, this clonotype was seen a few times. The rearrangement joins TRBV12-3 or TRBV12-4 to TRBJ2-7, with TRBD1 identical over 9 bases. J lost 4 bases, V lost 3 bases, and 4 bases had no gene match. The length of the CDR3 is 14 residues. CDR3 sequence reads: CASSFHGTGYEQYF. The CDR3 bases are TGTGCCAGCAGTTTCCACGGGACAGGGTACGAGCAGTACTTC.

This clonotype has only a few counts. The chain is built from TRBV20-1 and TRBJ1-1; D is perhaps TRBD1 (6 bases). Trimming removed 2 bases from V and 5 bases from J, with 12 bases in between. Germline CDR1 and CDR2: DFQATT and SNEGSKA (reference sequence). The CDR3 totals 13 residues. This CDR3 reads CSARIQGGTEAFF. CDR3 sequence (DNA): TGCAGTGCTAGAATACAGGGTGGGACTGAAGCTTTCTTT.

This clonotype was seen more than once but under ten times. This chain joins TRBV6-1 and TRBJ1-5; no reliable D call. V gave up 4 bases and J gave up 4 bases, with 11 bases separating them. The germline CDR1 and CDR2 sequences are MNHNS and SASEGT. The CDR3 extends over 14 amino acids. The DNA for the CDR3 is TGTGCCAGCAGTGGCCCCGGAGGAAATCAGCCCCAGCATTTT. It translates to CASSGPGGNQPQHF.

In its sample, this clonotype was seen a few times. The rearrangement uses TRBV29-1 and TRBJ2-1, with D perhaps TRBD1 or TRBD2 (5 bases each). Deletions cut 7 bases from V and 5 bases from J, with 15 bases between. CDR1 is SQVTM and CDR2 is ANQGSEA in the germline V gene. The CDR3 runs 13 residues. The CDR3 DNA sequence: TGCAGCGCCACCGGGACCTGGAACAATGAGCAGTTCTTC. Translating gives CSATGTWNNEQFF.

This clonotype showed up many times. The J gene is TRBJ2-5, the V gene TRBV20-1; D perhaps matches TRBD1 (6 bases). The germline gives CDR1 DFQATT, CDR2 SNEGSKA (reference sequence). The CDR3 has 16 residues. Trimming removed 3 bases from V and 2 bases from J, with 19 bases in between. The CDR3, as DNA: TGCAGTGCTAGCCGTCGGTTCCGGGACAAACAAGAGACCCAGTACTTC. Its protein is CSASRRFRDKQETQYF.